This TCR beta chain is drawn from a study of metastatic and nonmetastatic thyroid tumors. Study-level information: Repertoire comparisons spanned blood and tumor or nodule tissue from malignant and benign thyroid patients. Overall study results and limits: TCR beta diversity was reportedly significantly higher in malignant thyroid tumors than benign nodules, in blood and tumor.

This clone was counted between two and nine times. The antigen remains undetermined. V was shortened by 5 bases and J by 1 base, with 17 bases between the two germline ends. CDR1 and CDR2 from the germline V gene are MDHEN and SYDVKM. The CDR3 contains 16 residues. All patients were treatment-naive before thyroid surgery. Original methodology: Researchers built a distant-metastasis classifier for papillary thyroid cancer that drew on CDR3 differences across clinicopathological groups. Via MiXCR, TCRdb re-called the PCR reads. These V and J calls derive from TCRdb rather than the authors' analysis. Among under 30,000 clones listed, 4% to 5% were seen once.

The J gene is TRBJ1-2, the V gene TRBV28; perhaps TRBD1 as D (6 bases). Material: blood. This TCR was sampled from a female donor with papillary thyroid cancer or a benign thyroid nodule (not recorded which). Some clones in this sample may be carry-over from other donors' samples. This CDR3 is CASSPPRDKNNYGYTF. The CDR3 DNA follows: TGTGCCAGCAGTCCCCCCCGGGACAAAAATAACTATGGCTACACCTTC.